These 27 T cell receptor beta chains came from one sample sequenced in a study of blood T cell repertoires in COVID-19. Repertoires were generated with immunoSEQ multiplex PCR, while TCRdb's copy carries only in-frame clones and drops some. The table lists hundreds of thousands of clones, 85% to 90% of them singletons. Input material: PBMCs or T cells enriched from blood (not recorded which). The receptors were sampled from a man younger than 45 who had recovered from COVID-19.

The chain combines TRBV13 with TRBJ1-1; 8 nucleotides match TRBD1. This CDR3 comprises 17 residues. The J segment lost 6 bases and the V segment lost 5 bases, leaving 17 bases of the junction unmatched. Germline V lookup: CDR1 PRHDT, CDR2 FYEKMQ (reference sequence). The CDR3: CASSTRTGSRPWSEAFF. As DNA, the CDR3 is TGTGCCAGCAGCACACGGACAGGGTCGAGGCCGTGGTCTGAAGCTTTCTTT.

This CDR3 is CASSLQASRHSPLHF. CDR3 coding DNA: TGTGCCAGCAGCTTACAGGCCAGCAGGCATTCACCCCTCCACTTT. The genes are TRBV2 and TRBJ1-6; a possible D gene is TRBD1 (5 bases). The germline V and J ends were trimmed by 6 bases and 8 bases, with 17 bases remaining between them. Germline V CDR1 and CDR2: SNHLY, FYNNEI. The CDR3 contains 15 residues.

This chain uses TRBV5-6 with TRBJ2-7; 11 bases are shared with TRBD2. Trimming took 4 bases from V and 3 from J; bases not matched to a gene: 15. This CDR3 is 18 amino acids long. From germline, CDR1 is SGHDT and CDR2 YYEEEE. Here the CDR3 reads CASSEILTSGRSNYEQYF. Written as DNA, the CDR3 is TGTGCCAGCAGCGAAATCCTTACTAGCGGGAGATCGAACTACGAGCAGTACTTC. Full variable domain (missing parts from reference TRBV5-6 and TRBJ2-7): DAGVTQSPTHLIKTRGQQVTLRCSPKSGHDTVSWYQQALGQGPQFIFQYYEEEERQRGNFPDRFSGHQFPNYSSELNVNALLLGDSALYLCASSEILTSGRSNYEQYFGPGTRLTVT.

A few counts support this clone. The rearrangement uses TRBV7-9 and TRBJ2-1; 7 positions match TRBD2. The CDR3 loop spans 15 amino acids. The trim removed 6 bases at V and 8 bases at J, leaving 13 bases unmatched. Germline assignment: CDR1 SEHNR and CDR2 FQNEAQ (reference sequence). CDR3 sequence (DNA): TGTGCCAGCAGTTTCTCGCTCGGGAGGACGGATGAGCAGTTCTTC. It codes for CASSFSLGRTDEQFF.

In DNA, the CDR3 is TGTGCCAGCATGGGACTAGCGGACAATGAGCAGTTCTTC. The encoded protein is CASMGLADNEQFF. The rearrangement joins TRBV6-5 to TRBJ2-1; TRBD2 agrees at 11 bases. Germline CDR1 is MNHEY and CDR2 is SVGAGI. V was pared by 7 bases and J by 5 bases, with 1 base of the junction left unmatched. The CDR3 spans 13 residues.

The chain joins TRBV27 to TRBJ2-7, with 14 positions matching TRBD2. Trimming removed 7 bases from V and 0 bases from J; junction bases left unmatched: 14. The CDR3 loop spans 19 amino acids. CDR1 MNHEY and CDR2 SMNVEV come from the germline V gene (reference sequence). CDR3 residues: CASIPLTGTSGSVSYEQYF. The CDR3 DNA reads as TGTGCCAGCATCCCTCTCACCGGGACTAGCGGGAGTGTCTCCTACGAGCAGTACTTC.

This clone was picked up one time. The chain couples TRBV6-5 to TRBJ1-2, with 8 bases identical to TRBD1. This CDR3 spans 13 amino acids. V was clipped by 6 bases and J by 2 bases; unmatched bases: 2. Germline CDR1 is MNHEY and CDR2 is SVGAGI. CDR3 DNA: TGTGCCAGCAGGGGGGACAGGAACTATGGCTACACCTTC. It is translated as CASRGDRNYGYTF.

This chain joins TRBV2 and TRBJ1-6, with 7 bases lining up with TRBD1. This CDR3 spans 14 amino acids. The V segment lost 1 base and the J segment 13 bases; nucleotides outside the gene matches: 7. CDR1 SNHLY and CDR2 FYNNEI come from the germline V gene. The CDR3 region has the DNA TGTGCCAGCAGTGAAGGGGACAGAGTGTCGCCCCTCCACTTT. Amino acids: CASSEGDRVSPLHF. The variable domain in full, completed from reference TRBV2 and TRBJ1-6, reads EPEVTQTPSHQVTQMGQEVILRCVPISNHLYFYWYRQILGQKVEFLVSFYNNEISEKSEIFDDQFSVERPDGSNFTLKIRSTKLEDSAMYFCASSEGDRVSPLHFGNGTRLTVT.

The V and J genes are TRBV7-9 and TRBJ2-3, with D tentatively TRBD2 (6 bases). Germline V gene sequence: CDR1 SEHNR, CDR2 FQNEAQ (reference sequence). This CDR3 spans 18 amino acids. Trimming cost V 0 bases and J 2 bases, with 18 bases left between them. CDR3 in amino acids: CASSLARSEGGHTDTQYF. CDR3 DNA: TGTGCCAGCAGCTTAGCGAGGTCGGAGGGAGGACACACAGATACGCAGTATTTT.

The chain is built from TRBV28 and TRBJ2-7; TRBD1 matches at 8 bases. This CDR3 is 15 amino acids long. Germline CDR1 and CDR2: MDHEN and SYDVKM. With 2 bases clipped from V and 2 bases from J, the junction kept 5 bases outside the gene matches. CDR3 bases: TGTGCCAGCAGTTTACTGGACAGGGCTACCTACGAGCAGTACTTC. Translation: CASSLLDRATYEQYF.

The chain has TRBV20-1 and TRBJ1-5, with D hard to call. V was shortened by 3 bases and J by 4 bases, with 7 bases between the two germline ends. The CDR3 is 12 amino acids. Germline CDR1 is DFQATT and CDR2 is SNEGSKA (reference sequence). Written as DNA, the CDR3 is TGCAGTGCTAGTATCGGGAATCAGCCCCAGCATTTT. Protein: CSASIGNQPQHF.

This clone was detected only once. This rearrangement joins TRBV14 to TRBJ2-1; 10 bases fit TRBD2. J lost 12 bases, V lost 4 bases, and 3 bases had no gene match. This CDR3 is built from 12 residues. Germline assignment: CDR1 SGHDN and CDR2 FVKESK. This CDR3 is CASSPGLAVQFF. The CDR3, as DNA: TGTGCCAGCAGCCCCGGACTAGCGGTGCAGTTCTTC.

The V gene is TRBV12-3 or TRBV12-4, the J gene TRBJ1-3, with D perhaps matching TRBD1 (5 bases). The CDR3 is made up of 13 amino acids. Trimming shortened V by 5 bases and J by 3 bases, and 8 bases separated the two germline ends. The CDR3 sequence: CASSTGLGNTIYF. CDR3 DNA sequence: TGTGCCAGCAGTACGGGACTTGGAAACACCATATATTTT.

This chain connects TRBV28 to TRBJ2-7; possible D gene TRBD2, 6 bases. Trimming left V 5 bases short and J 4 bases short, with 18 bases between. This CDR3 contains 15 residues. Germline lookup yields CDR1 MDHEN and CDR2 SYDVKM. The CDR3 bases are TGTGCCAGCAGTCTCCCCGGGACTGGCCGATACGAGCAGTACTTC. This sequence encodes CASSLPGTGRYEQYF.

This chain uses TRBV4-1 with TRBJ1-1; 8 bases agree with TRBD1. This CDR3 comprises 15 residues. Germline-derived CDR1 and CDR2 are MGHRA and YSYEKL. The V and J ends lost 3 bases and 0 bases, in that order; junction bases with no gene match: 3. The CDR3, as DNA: TGCGCCAGCAGCCAGGGGGACAGGATGAACACTGAAGCTTTCTTT. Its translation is CASSQGDRMNTEAFF.

The CDR3 nucleotides read TGTGCCAGCAGCAAACCCGACAGGAACCTTAGCAATCAGCCCCAGCATTTT. This encodes CASSKPDRNLSNQPQHF. The V gene is TRBV21-1, the J gene TRBJ1-5; TRBD1, the D gene given by the table, was not confirmed from the DNA. TRBV21-1 is an annotated pseudogene. The length of the CDR3 is 17 residues.

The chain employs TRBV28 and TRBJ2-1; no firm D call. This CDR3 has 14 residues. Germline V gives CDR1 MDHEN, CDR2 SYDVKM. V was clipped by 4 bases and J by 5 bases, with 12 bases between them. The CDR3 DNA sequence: TGTGCCAGCAGTTCCATTCGTCCTAACAATGAGCAGTTCTTC. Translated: CASSSIRPNNEQFF.

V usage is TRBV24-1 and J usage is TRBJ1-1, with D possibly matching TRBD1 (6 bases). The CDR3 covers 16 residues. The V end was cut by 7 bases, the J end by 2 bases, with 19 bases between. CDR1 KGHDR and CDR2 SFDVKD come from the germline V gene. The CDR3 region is CATSLGARAINTEAFF. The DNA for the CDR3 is TGTGCCACCAGCCTGGGGGCCAGGGCGATCAACACTGAAGCTTTCTTT.

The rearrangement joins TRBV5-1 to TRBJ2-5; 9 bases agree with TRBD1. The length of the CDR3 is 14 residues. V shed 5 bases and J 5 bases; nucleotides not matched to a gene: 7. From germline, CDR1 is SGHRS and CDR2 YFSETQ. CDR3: CASRSGQGGETQYF. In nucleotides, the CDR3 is TGCGCCAGCAGGTCGGGACAGGGCGGGGAGACCCAGTACTTC. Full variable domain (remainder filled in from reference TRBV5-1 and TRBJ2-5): KAGVTQTPRYLIKTRGQQVTLSCSPISGHRSVSWYQQTPGQGLQFLFEYFSETQRNKGNFPGRFSGRQFSNSRSEMNVSTLELGDSALYLCASRSGQGGETQYFGPGTRLLVL.

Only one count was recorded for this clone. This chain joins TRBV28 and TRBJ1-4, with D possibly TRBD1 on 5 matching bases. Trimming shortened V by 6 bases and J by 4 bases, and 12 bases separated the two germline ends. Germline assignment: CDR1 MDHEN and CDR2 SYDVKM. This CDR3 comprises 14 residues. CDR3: CASSQGTFNEKLFF. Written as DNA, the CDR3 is TGTGCCAGCAGCCAGGGAACATTTAATGAAAAACTGTTTTTT. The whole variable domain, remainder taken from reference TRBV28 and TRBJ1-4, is DVKVTQSSRYLVKRTGEKVFLECVQDMDHENMFWYRQDPGLGLRLIYFSYDVKMKEKGDIPEGYSVSREKKERFSLILESASTNQTSMYLCASSQGTFNEKLFFGSGTQLSVL.

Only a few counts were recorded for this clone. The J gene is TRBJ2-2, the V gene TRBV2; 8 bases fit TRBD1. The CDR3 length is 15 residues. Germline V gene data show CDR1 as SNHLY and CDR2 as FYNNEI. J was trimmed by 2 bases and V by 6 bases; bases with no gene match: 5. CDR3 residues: CASSGQGPNTGELFF. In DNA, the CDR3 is TGTGCCAGCAGCGGACAGGGCCCTAACACCGGGGAGCTGTTTTTT. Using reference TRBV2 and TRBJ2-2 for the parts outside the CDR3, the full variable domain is EPEVTQTPSHQVTQMGQEVILRCVPISNHLYFYWYRQILGQKVEFLVSFYNNEISEKSEIFDDQFSVERPDGSNFTLKIRSTKLEDSAMYFCASSGQGPNTGELFFGEGSRLTVL.

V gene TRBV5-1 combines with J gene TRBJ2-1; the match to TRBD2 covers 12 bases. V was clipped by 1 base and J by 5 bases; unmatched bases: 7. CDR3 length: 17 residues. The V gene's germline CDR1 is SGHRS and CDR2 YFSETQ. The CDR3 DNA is TGCGCCAGCAGCTTGAACCTAGCGGGAGGGCCGCACAATGAGCAGTTCTTC. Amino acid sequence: CASSLNLAGGPHNEQFF.

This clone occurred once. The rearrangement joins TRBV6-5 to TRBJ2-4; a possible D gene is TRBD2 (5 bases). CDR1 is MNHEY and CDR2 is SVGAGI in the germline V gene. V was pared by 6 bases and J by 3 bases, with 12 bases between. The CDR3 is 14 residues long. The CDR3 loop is CASRPEEGKNIQYF. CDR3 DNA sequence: TGTGCCAGCAGGCCGGAGGAAGGCAAAAACATTCAGTACTTC.

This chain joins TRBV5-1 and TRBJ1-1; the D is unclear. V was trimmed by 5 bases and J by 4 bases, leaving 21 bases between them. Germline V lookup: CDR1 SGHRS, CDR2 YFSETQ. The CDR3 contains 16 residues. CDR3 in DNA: TGCGCCAGCAGTTCGAACACCATAGATTCAGGCACTGAAGCTTTCTTT. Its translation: CASSSNTIDSGTEAFF.

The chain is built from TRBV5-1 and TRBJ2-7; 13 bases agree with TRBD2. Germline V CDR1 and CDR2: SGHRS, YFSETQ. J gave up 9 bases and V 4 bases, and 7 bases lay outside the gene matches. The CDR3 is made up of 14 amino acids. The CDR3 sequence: CASSLGLAGDGQYF. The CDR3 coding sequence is TGCGCCAGCAGCCTAGGACTAGCGGGAGATGGGCAGTACTTC.

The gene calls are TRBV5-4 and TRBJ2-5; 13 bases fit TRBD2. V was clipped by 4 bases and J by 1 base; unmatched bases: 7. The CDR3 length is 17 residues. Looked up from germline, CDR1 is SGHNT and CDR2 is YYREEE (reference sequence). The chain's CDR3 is CASSLGTSGTIQETQYF. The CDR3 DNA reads TGTGCCAGCAGCCTTGGGACTAGCGGGACCATCCAAGAGACCCAGTACTTC.

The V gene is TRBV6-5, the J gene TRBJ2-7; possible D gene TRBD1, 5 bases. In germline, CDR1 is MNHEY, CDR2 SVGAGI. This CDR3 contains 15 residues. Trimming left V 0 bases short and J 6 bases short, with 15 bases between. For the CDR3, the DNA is TGTGCCAGCAGTTACTCGGTGACAGAGGTCGCCGAGCAGTACTTC. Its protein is CASSYSVTEVAEQYF.